This T cell receptor (beta chain) was sequenced in a study of blood T cell repertoires in COVID-19. About the research overall: There were acute and convalescent COVID-19 samples, and they came from the United States, Italy and Spain.

The V segment lost 4 bases and the J segment 4 bases; nucleotides outside the gene matches: 9. The V gene's germline CDR1 is SQVTM and CDR2 ANQGSEA. The CDR3 has 14 amino acids. As handled by the study authors: Amplification of reference gene primers provided the estimated nucleated cell counts. TCRdb's table, derived via immunoSEQ multiplex PCR, lists solely in-frame clones and lacks some. V, J and clone size reflect that table, while D and trimming were determined from the DNA. The sample has tens of thousands of clones, approximately 82% seen once. The sequence was collected from a woman of 80 years or more with acute or convalescent COVID-19. Sequenced input: peripheral blood. This chain connects TRBV29-1 to TRBJ2-7; 8 nucleotides align to TRBD2. CDR3 in DNA: TGCAGCGTTGCCATGGGACTAGAGGCTTACGAGCAGTACTTC. This sequence encodes CSVAMGLEAYEQYF.